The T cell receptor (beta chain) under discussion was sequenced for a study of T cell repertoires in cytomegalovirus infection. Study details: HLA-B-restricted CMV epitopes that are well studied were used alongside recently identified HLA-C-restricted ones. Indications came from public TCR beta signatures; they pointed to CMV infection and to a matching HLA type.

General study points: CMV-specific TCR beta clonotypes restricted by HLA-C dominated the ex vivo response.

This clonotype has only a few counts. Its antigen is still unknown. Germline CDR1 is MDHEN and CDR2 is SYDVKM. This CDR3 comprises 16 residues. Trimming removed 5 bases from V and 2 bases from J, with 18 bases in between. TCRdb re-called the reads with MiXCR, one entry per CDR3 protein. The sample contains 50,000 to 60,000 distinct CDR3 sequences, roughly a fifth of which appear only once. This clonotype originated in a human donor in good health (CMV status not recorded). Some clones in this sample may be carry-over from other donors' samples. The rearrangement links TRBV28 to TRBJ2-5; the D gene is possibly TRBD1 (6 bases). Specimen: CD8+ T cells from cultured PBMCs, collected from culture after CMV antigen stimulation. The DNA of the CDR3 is TGTGCCAGCAGTAACCGTGATTACAGGGAGCAAGAGACCCAGTACTTC. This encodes CASSNRDYREQETQYF.